The 10 T cell receptor beta chains below come from one sample, sequenced in a study of blood T cell repertoires in COVID-19. Measured with immunoSEQ multiplex PCR; TCRdb has only the in-frame clones, and not every one. Here the sample spans hundreds of thousands of clones, 80% to 90% being singletons. The sample was PBMCs or T cells enriched from blood (not recorded which). The source of these receptors is a woman between 55 and 75 years old who had recovered from COVID-19.

The V gene is TRBV5-1, the J gene TRBJ2-2; 8 bases are a match to TRBD1. V lost 4 bases and J lost 0; bases outside the gene matches: 5. The length of the CDR3 is 16 residues. The germline gives CDR1 SGHRS, CDR2 YFSETQ. For the CDR3, the DNA is TGCGCCAGCAGCGCCAAGACAGGGGCGAACACCGGGGAGCTGTTTTTT. It encodes CASSAKTGANTGELFF.

This clone was detected only once. The chain is built from TRBV25-1 and TRBJ2-2; 7 bases map to TRBD1. Losses at the gene ends were 2 bases for V and 7 bases for J; bases not matched to a gene: 13. Germline CDR1 is MGHDK and CDR2 is SYGVNS. CDR3 length equals 17 residues. The DNA of the CDR3 is TGTGCCAGCAGTGAAAGGGTCCGAGGGGGCTGGAACGGGGAGCTGTTTTTT. Its translation: CASSERVRGGWNGELFF.

V usage is TRBV9 and J usage is TRBJ1-3, with a weak D call TRBD1 (5 bases). Germline V gene data show CDR1 as SGDLS and CDR2 as YYNGEE. The CDR3 runs 15 residues. The V end lost 0 bases, the J end lost 2 bases, and 9 bases lay between the germline ends. CDR3 sequence: CASSVAGGAGNTIYF. Written as DNA, the CDR3 is TGTGCCAGCAGCGTAGCTGGAGGGGCTGGAAACACCATATATTTT.

The V gene is TRBV7-9, the J gene TRBJ1-2; 10 bases map to TRBD1. This CDR3 spans 14 amino acids. With 7 bases clipped from V and 8 bases from J, the junction kept 10 bases outside the gene matches. CDR1 and CDR2 from the germline V gene are SEHNR and FQNEAQ (reference sequence). CDR3 in amino acids: CASTAGTGALGYTF. CDR3 coding DNA: TGTGCCAGCACCGCCGGGACAGGGGCTTTAGGCTACACCTTC. Supplemented by reference TRBV7-9 and TRBJ1-2, the full variable domain reads DTGVSQNPRHKITKRGQNVTFRCDPISEHNRLYWYRQTLGQGPEFLTYFQNEAQLEKSRLLSDRFSAERPKGSFSTLEIQRTEQGDSAMYLCASTAGTGALGYTFGSGTRLTVV.

This chain joins TRBV2 and TRBJ1-5; tentatively, D is TRBD1 (5 bases). Per germline, CDR1 SNHLY and CDR2 FYNNEI. CDR3 size: 16 residues. V was shortened by 1 base and J by 6 bases, with 16 bases between the two germline ends. CDR3 DNA: TGTGCCAGCAGTGAAGGCCAGGGAAGTGAGTTTCAGCCCCAGCATTTT. Translation gives CASSEGQGSEFQPQHF.

The chain uses TRBV15 and TRBJ2-2; TRBD1 matches at 8 bases. V lost 0 bases and J lost 5; bases outside the gene matches: 8. Germline CDR1 is LNHNV and CDR2 is YYDKDF (reference sequence). This CDR3 region has 17 residues. The DNA of the CDR3 is TGTGCCACCAGCAGAGATCTGGACAGGGCTAGTACCGGGGAGCTGTTTTTT. It translates to CATSRDLDRASTGELFF.

The V and J genes are TRBV5-5 and TRBJ2-3; D may be TRBD2 (7 bases). The V end was cut by 6 bases, the J end by 7 bases, with 21 bases between. Germline V lookup: CDR1 SGHKS, CDR2 YYEKEE (reference sequence). CDR3 size: 15 residues. The CDR3 DNA reads TGTGCCAGCACCGCCGGCGGGGGCAGAAGTAATACGCAGTATTTT. Amino acids: CASTAGGGRSNTQYF.

The chain is built from TRBV12-3 or TRBV12-4 and TRBJ2-1; D unclear. Trimming pared 5 bases from V and 9 bases from J, leaving 11 bases between. The CDR3 has 12 residues. Written as DNA, the CDR3 is TGTGCCAGCAGTCCGCCTATGAGTGAGCAGTTCTTC. Residues: CASSPPMSEQFF.

The chain combines TRBV5-1 with TRBJ2-7; 8 bases are a match to TRBD2. In germline, CDR1 is SGHRS, CDR2 YFSETQ. This CDR3 spans 15 amino acids. V shed 4 bases, J shed 4 bases, and the junction held 10 bases outside the gene matches. The CDR3 loop is CASSVLAGFIYEQYF. CDR3 coding DNA: TGCGCCAGCAGCGTATTAGCGGGGTTCATATACGAGCAGTACTTC.

This clone was recorded many times. CDR3 DNA sequence: TGTGCCAGCAGCCAAGGGATGGGGCAGGATCGGCACGCCCTCCACTTT. Translating it yields CASSQGMGQDRHALHF. The chain carries TRBV3-1 (or the pseudogene TRBV3-2) and TRBJ1-6, with a weak D call TRBD1 (5 bases). The CDR3 sequence is 16 residues long. The V end was cut by 1 base, the J end by 14 bases, with 21 bases between. Germline values: CDR1 LGHDT, CDR2 YNNKEL (reference sequence).